The 17 T cell receptor beta chains presented below share a single source sample, sequenced in a study of T cell responses to AZD1222 COVID-19 vaccine. The repertoire was sequenced with immunoSEQ multiplex PCR; TCRdb's copy has only in-frame clones and lacks some. The sample includes some 84,000 clones, 80% to 90% of them seen just once. The sequencing used peripheral blood, collected 28 days after the second AZD1222 dose. The receptor set was obtained from an adult who received the AZD1222 COVID-19 vaccine.

This chain connects TRBV2 to TRBJ2-7, with D unclear. Germline loops: CDR1 SNHLY, CDR2 FYNNEI. Trimming stripped 3 bases from V and 6 bases from J, with 15 bases between. This CDR3 has 14 residues. The CDR3 here is CASSDIGFRSEQYF. Here the CDR3 DNA reads TGTGCCAGCAGTGATATTGGGTTTCGTAGCGAGCAGTACTTC.

The chain is built from TRBV7-7 and TRBJ2-3, with D possibly TRBD1 on 5 matching bases. CDR3 size: 16 residues. Per germline, CDR1 SSHAT and CDR2 FNYEAQ (reference sequence). Trimming removed 5 bases at V and 0 bases at J, with 15 bases between. CDR3 amino acids: CASSPTGHTSTDTQYF. CDR3 DNA: TGTGCCAGCAGCCCTACCGGACATACCAGCACAGATACGCAGTATTTT.

This chain links TRBV7-8 with TRBJ2-5, with 8 nucleotides matching TRBD2. The CDR3 totals 17 residues. In germline, CDR1 is SGHVS, CDR2 FQNEAQ. The ends lost 5 bases at V and 2 bases at J; junction bases unmatched: 13. The CDR3 bases are TGTGCCAGCAGCGCTACTAAAGCGGGGGAGTTTCAAGAGACCCAGTACTTC. Translation: CASSATKAGEFQETQYF.

The chain uses TRBV5-5 and TRBJ1-2, with no clear D. Germline CDR1 SGHKS, CDR2 YYEKEE (reference sequence). The V gene lost 0 bases and the J gene lost 1 base, with 7 bases spanning the gap. This CDR3 comprises 14 residues. CDR3 protein: CASSLGMLNYGYTF. CDR3 DNA: TGTGCCAGCAGCTTGGGGATGCTTAACTATGGCTACACCTTC.

The chain carries TRBV25-1 and TRBJ1-2, with 9 bases aligning to TRBD1. CDR1 MGHDK and CDR2 SYGVNS come from the germline V gene. The CDR3 spans 14 residues. Trimming took 5 bases from V and 6 from J; bases not matched to a gene: 7. The CDR3 loop reads CASSLTGGGDGYTF. The CDR3 bases are TGTGCCAGCAGTCTAACAGGGGGCGGTGATGGCTACACCTTC.

The chain combines TRBV19 with TRBJ2-1; 8 bases match TRBD2. The CDR3 runs 16 residues. V was pared by 5 bases and J by 4 bases, with 10 bases of the junction left unmatched. Germline V gene data show CDR1 as LNHDA and CDR2 as SQIVND (reference sequence). CDR3 coding DNA: TGTGCCAGTAGTCCCCAGGTCGCTAGCGGGTACAATGAGCAGTTCTTC. Amino acid sequence: CASSPQVASGYNEQFF.

The chain has TRBV19 and TRBJ1-2; the match to TRBD1 covers 9 bases. V trimming: 3 bases; J trimming: 7 bases; junction bases outside the gene matches: 6. Germline V gene lookup returns CDR1 LNHDA and CDR2 SQIVND (reference sequence). This CDR3 is 14 amino acids long. The CDR3 DNA reads as TGTGCCAGTAGTATTCCGGGACAGGGCCCTGGCTACACCTTC. It is translated as CASSIPGQGPGYTF. Drawing the rest from reference TRBV19 and TRBJ1-2, the complete variable domain is DGGITQSPKYLFRKEGQNVTLSCEQNLNHDAMYWYRQDPGQGLRLIYYSQIVNDFQKGDIAEGYSVSREKKESFPLTVTSAQKNPTAFYLCASSIPGQGPGYTFGSGTRLTVV.

A few counts support this clone. This chain connects TRBV6-5 to TRBJ2-1, with a tentative D call TRBD2 (5 bases). Trimming took 5 bases from V and 8 from J, leaving 7 bases between them. This CDR3 has 11 residues. The germline V gene encodes CDR1 MNHEY and CDR2 SVGAGI. The CDR3 loop reads CASSQRDEQFF. The CDR3 region has the DNA TGTGCCAGCAGTCAGAGGGATGAGCAGTTCTTC.

The chain is built from TRBV5-1 and TRBJ1-2; D is ambiguous. The V end was cut by 3 bases, the J end by 6 bases, with 18 bases between. From germline, CDR1 is SGHRS and CDR2 YFSETQ. The CDR3 sequence is 15 residues long. The CDR3: CASSSEGTLGDGYTF. The CDR3 DNA is TGCGCCAGCAGCTCCGAGGGAACACTAGGAGATGGCTACACCTTC.

Worth noting for this clone: Other nucleotide sequences from this sample produce the same CDR3. The chain is built from TRBV11-3 and TRBJ1-1, with D unclear. CDR3 length: 13 residues. V lost 0 bases, J lost 1 base, and 3 bases lay in between. The germline V gene encodes CDR1 SGHNT and CDR2 YENEEA. The DNA of the CDR3 is TGTGCCAGCAGCTTAGAAGAGAACACTGAAGCTTTCTTT. It codes for CASSLEENTEAFF.

V is TRBV7-8 and J is TRBJ1-2; D is ambiguous. The CDR3 has 12 amino acids. The ends were cut back, 1 base at V and 6 bases at J, with 6 bases in the middle. The germline V gene encodes CDR1 SGHVS and CDR2 FQNEAQ. DNA of the CDR3: TGTGCCAGCAGCTTAGGTGCGAATGGCTACACCTTC. Translation gives CASSLGANGYTF.

The genes are TRBV19 and TRBJ2-2, with 7 bases aligning to TRBD1. The V and J ends lost 5 bases and 0 bases, in that order; junction bases with no gene match: 6. CDR1 and CDR2 from the germline V gene are LNHDA and SQIVND (reference sequence). The CDR3 is 16 residues long. Here the CDR3 reads CASSHTGATNTGELFF. The CDR3 DNA is TGTGCCAGTAGTCACACAGGGGCTACGAACACCGGGGAGCTGTTTTTT. The complete variable domain, with remaining parts taken from reference TRBV19 and TRBJ2-2, reads DGGITQSPKYLFRKEGQNVTLSCEQNLNHDAMYWYRQDPGQGLRLIYYSQIVNDFQKGDIAEGYSVSREKKESFPLTVTSAQKNPTAFYLCASSHTGATNTGELFFGEGSRLTVL.

This clone was observed once. CDR3 sequence reads: CASSTDDLSGNQPQHF. The CDR3 DNA reads TGTGCCAGTAGTACCGACGACCTAAGTGGCAATCAGCCCCAGCATTTT. This sequence joins TRBV19 and TRBJ1-5; D ambiguous. The CDR3 has 16 amino acids. V was clipped by 4 bases and J by 2 bases, with 15 bases between them. Germline V gives CDR1 LNHDA, CDR2 SQIVND (reference sequence).

The chain links TRBV28 to TRBJ2-1, with a weak D call TRBD2 (6 bases). The ends were cut back, 4 bases at V and 8 bases at J, with 15 bases in the middle. The CDR3 covers 14 residues. CDR1 is MDHEN, CDR2 SYDVKM, per germline. Here the CDR3 DNA reads TGTGCCAGCAGTTCCGGGGACTCACGGGATGAGCAGTTCTTC. Protein sequence: CASSSGDSRDEQFF.

The chain joins TRBV19 to TRBJ1-1; a possible D gene is TRBD1 (6 bases). The CDR3 totals 14 residues. The ends were cut back, 5 bases at V and 1 base at J, with 11 bases in the middle. In germline, CDR1 is LNHDA, CDR2 SQIVND (reference sequence). The CDR3 region has the DNA TGTGCCAGTAGTCCCCGGGACACGAACACTGAAGCTTTCTTT. Translation: CASSPRDTNTEAFF.

The rearrangement uses TRBV29-1 and TRBJ1-1, with 8 nucleotides matching TRBD1. This CDR3 spans 13 amino acids. Trimming at V came to 6 bases and at J to 4 bases, leaving 7 bases not matched to a gene. The germline V gene has CDR1 SQVTM and CDR2 ANQGSEA. CDR3 amino acids: CSVARGQGTEAFF. The CDR3 DNA reads TGCAGCGTGGCCAGGGGGCAGGGCACTGAAGCTTTCTTT. Drawing the rest from reference TRBV29-1 and TRBJ1-1, the complete variable domain is SAVISQKPSRDICQRGTSLTIQCQVDSQVTMMFWYRQQPGQSLTLIATANQGSEATYESGFVIDKFPISRPNLTFSTLTVSNMSPEDSSIYLCSVARGQGTEAFFGQGTRLTVV.

In DNA form, the CDR3 reads TGCAGTGCTAGTAGTAGTTTGGGGACAGGTGAAGCTTTCTTT. This translates into CSASSSLGTGEAFF. This chain connects TRBV20-1 to TRBJ1-1, with TRBD1 identical over 8 bases. CDR1 and CDR2 (germline): DFQATT, SNEGSKA (reference sequence). The CDR3 runs to 14 residues. The trim removed 3 bases at V and 7 bases at J, leaving 10 bases unmatched.